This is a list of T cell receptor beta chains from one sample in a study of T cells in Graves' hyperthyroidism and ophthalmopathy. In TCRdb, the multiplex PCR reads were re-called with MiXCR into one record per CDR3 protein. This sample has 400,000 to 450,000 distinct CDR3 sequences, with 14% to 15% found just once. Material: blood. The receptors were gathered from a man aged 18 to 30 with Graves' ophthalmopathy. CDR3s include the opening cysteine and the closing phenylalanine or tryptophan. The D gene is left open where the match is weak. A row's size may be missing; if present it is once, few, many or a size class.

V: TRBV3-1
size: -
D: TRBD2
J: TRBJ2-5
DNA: TGTGCCAGCAGCTATAACAGCGGGAGCGGACAGACCCAGTACTTC
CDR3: CASSYNSGSGQTQYF

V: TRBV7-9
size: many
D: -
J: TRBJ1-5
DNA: TGTGCCAGCAGCCCCCCTGGTAGCAATCAGCCCCAGCATTTT
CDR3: CASSPPGSNQPQHF

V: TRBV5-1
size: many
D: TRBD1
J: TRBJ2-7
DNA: TGCGCCAGCAGCTTTGGGCAGGGGGTTCGCGAGCAGTACTTC
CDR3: CASSFGQGVREQYF

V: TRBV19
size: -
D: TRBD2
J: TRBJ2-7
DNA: TGTGCCAGTAGCGAACTAGCGGGAGTCGTAAAGCAGTACTTC
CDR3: CASSELAGVVKQYF

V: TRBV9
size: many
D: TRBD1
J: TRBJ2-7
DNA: TGTGCCAGCAGCCGCGGGACAGGATGGACCTACGAGCAGTACTTC
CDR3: CASSRGTGWTYEQYF

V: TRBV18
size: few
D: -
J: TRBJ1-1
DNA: TGTGCCAGCTCACCACCCAGGTTAGTGAACACTGAAGCTTTCTTT
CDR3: CASSPPRLVNTEAFF

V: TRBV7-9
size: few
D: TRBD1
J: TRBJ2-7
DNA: TGTGCCAGCAGGGCCGGGACAGCCGCCGGGGCCTACGAGCAGTACTTC
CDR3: CASRAGTAAGAYEQYF

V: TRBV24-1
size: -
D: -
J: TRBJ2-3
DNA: TGTGCCACCAGTGACACATTAACGGCCACCTCTAGCACAGATACGCAGTATTTT
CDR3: CATSDTLTATSSTDTQYF

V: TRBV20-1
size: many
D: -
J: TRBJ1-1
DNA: TGCAGTGCTAGTCACCCGCGGGGAGGGTACACTGAAGCTTTCTTT
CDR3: CSASHPRGGYTEAFF

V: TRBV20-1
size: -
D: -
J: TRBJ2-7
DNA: TGCAGTGCTAGAGATAGGTTGACGGGTTCCTACGAGCAGTACTTC
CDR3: CSARDRLTGSYEQYF

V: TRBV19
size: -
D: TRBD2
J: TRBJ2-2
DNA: TGTGCCAGTATCCCTAGCGGGACCGGGGAGCTGTTTTTT
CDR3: CASIPSGTGELFF

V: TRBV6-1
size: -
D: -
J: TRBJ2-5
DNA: TGTGCCAGCAGTGAAGGGCCCCCAAGCGGTGAGGCCCAGTACTTC
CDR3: CASSEGPPSGEAQYF

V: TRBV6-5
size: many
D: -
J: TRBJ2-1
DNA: TGTGCCAGCAGTTACTCGGTAATTAGCCGGCAGTTCTTC
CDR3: CASSYSVISRQFF

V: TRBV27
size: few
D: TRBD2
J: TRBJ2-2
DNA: TGTGCCAGCCGGCTTAGCGGGGGGAACACCGGGGAGCTGTTTTTT
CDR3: CASRLSGGNTGELFF

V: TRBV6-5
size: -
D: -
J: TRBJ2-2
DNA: TGTGCCAGCAGTTACTCGTGGCTGTTCTCTGAATACACCGGGGAGCTGTTTTTT
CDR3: CASSYSWLFSEYTGELFF

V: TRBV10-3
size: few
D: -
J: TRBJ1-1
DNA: TGTGCCATCAGTAGGGACACGAACACTGAAGCTTTCTTT
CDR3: CAISRDTNTEAFF

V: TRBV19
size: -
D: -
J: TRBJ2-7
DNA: TGTGCCAGTAGTCCGAAACCAGCGGATCTATACGAGCAGTACTTC
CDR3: CASSPKPADLYEQYF

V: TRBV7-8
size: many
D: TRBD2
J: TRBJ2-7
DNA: TGTGCCAGCAGCTCTAGCGGGGGGGCTCACGAGCAGTACTTC
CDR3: CASSSSGGAHEQYF

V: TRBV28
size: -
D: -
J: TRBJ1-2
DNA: TGTGCCAGCAGTCGGGGGGATGGGGTTAACTATGGCTACACCTTC
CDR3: CASSRGDGVNYGYTF

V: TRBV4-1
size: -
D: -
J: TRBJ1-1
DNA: TGCGCCAGCAGCCACCTCGGGCCCACGAACACTGAAGCTTTCTTT
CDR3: CASSHLGPTNTEAFF

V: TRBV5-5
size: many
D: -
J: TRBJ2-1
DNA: TGTGCCAGCAGCCCCGCTAACCCAGGAGAAGGCAATGAGCAGTTCTTC
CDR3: CASSPANPGEGNEQFF

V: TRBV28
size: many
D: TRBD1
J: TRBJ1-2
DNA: TGTGCCAGCAGTTTGGGACAGGGGGTTAACTATGGCTACACCTTC
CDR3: CASSLGQGVNYGYTF

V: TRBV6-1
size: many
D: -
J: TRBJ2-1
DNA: TGTGCCAGCAGTCGCGGGCATGGGTCCAATGAGCAGTTCTTC
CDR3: CASSRGHGSNEQFF

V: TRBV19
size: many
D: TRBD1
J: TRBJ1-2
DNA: TGTGCCAGTAGTGACCGGGACAGGGCCTATGGCTACACCTTC
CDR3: CASSDRDRAYGYTF

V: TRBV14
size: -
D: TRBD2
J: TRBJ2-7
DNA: TGTGCCAGCAGCCAACCCGGGACTAGCGGGATCTACGAGCAGTACTTC
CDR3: CASSQPGTSGIYEQYF

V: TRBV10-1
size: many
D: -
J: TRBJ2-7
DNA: TGCGCCAGCCGCGGCCCAACACCGGGAACCGCCGAGCAGTACTTC
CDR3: CASRGPTPGTAEQYF

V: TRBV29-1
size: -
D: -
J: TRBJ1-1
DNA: TGCAGCGTCTCAACGGCGGGGAACACTGAAGCTTTCTTT
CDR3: CSVSTAGNTEAFF

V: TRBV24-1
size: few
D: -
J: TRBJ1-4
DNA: TGTGCCACCAGTGCCCGGCAGGGCTCAGAAAAACTGTTTTTT
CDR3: CATSARQGSEKLFF

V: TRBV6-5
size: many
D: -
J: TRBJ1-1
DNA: TGTGCCAGCAGTTACTCAGTGTTCCCGAGTGACACTGAAGCTTTCTTT
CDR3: CASSYSVFPSDTEAFF

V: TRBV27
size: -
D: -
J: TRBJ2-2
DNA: TGTGCCAGCAGTTTATTCCCAGGCGGCACCGGGGAGCTGTTTTTT
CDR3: CASSLFPGGTGELFF

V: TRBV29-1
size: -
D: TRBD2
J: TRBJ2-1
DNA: TGCAGCGTTGCTAGTAGCGGGAGGTCCGCATGGGAGCAGTTCTTC
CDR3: CSVASSGRSAWEQFF

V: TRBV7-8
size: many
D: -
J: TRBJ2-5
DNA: TGTGCCAGCAGCTTAAGGGCTTCCGAAGAGACCCAGTACTTC
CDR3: CASSLRASEETQYF

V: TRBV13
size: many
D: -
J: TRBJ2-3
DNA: TGTGCCAGCAGCGCCCGGGACTCCACAGATACGCAGTATTTT
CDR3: CASSARDSTDTQYF

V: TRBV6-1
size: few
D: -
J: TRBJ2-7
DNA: TGTGCCAGCAGCCCGGGTTGGTCCTACGAGCAGTACTTC
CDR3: CASSPGWSYEQYF

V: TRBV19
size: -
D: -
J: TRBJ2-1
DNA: TGTGCCAGTGGTAAGGTCGGGACCTCCTACAATGAGCAGTTCTTC
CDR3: CASGKVGTSYNEQFF

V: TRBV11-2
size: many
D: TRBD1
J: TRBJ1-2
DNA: TGTGCCAGCAGCCTGTCCCGGGACAGTTACTATGGCTACACCTTC
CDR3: CASSLSRDSYYGYTF

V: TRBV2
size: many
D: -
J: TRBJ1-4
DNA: TGTGCCAGCAGTGAAGGACCAACTAATGAAAAACTGTTTTTT
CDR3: CASSEGPTNEKLFF